This passage covers 22 T cell receptor beta chains from one sample sequenced in a study of cytomegalovirus exposure and HLA in healthy donors. It was with 60 Vbeta and 13 Jbeta primers that the PCR ran. TCRdb's copy holds only in-frame clones and misses some; the assay was immunoSEQ multiplex PCR. The table has approximately 88,000 clones, around 79% seen once. Sequenced: PBMCs. The receptors were sampled from a man in his late teens or twenties in good health and CMV-seropositive.

The table lists this clone with a few counts. The chain couples TRBV25-1 to TRBJ2-3; 8 nucleotides align to TRBD1. Germline V lookup: CDR1 MGHDK, CDR2 SYGVNS. V shed 6 bases, J shed 9 bases, and the junction held 5 bases outside the gene matches. The CDR3 totals 12 residues. CDR3 sequence reads: CASRTGVVTQYF. CDR3 bases: TGTGCCAGCAGGACAGGGGTGGTCACGCAGTATTTT.

This clone appeared once. The genes are TRBV29-1 and TRBJ2-7; a possible D gene is TRBD2 (6 bases). Germline loops: CDR1 SQVTM, CDR2 ANQGSEA. The CDR3 loop spans 13 amino acids. Trimming cost V 7 bases and J 7 bases, with 20 bases left between them. CDR3 in DNA: TGCAGCGCTGTGCAGGGTTCGGCGGGGGAGCAGTACTTC. It codes for CSAVQGSAGEQYF.

The chain has TRBV6-5 and TRBJ2-5, with D possibly matching TRBD2 (5 bases). The CDR3 has 13 amino acids. V was cut by 2 bases and J by 7 bases, with 11 bases left in between. The germline CDR1 and CDR2 sequences are MNHEY and SVGAGI. The chain's CDR3 is CASSYDLAGTQYF. As DNA, the CDR3 is TGTGCCAGCAGTTACGATCTGGCGGGGACCCAGTACTTC.

The rearrangement uses TRBV5-1 and TRBJ2-5; D is possibly TRBD1 (5 bases). CDR1 and CDR2 (germline): SGHRS, YFSETQ. V lost 3 bases to trimming and J lost 0 bases, with 12 bases between them. CDR3 length: 15 residues. CDR3 loop: CASSYQQGNQETQYF. For the CDR3, the DNA is TGCGCCAGCAGCTACCAGCAGGGTAACCAAGAGACCCAGTACTTC.

This chain joins TRBV10-3 and TRBJ2-5; 14 bases are shared with TRBD2. The CDR3 is 18 residues long. The V segment lost 6 bases and the J segment 3 bases; nucleotides outside the gene matches: 12. Germline CDR1 and CDR2: ENHRY and SYGVKD. CDR3 region: CAISRTGLAGVGEETQYF. The DNA of the CDR3 is TGTGCCATCAGCAGGACGGGACTAGCGGGAGTCGGAGAAGAGACCCAGTACTTC.

The V and J genes are TRBV6-5 and TRBJ2-7, with 7 positions matching TRBD2. The V and J ends lost 8 bases and 0 bases, in that order; junction bases with no gene match: 4. The germline V gene encodes CDR1 MNHEY and CDR2 SVGAGI. This CDR3 is built from 13 residues. As DNA, the CDR3 is TGTGCCAGCGCGGCGGGGGACTCCTACGAGCAGTACTTC. Translating it yields CASAAGDSYEQYF.

This clone was observed a handful of times. V usage is TRBV28 and J usage is TRBJ1-4, with D uncertain. V lost 2 bases to trimming and J lost 8 bases, with 9 bases between them. The germline V gene has CDR1 MDHEN and CDR2 SYDVKM. The CDR3 extends over 13 amino acids. In nucleotides, the CDR3 is TGTGCCAGCAGTTTACGGGGTGAAGAAAAACTGTTTTTT. Its protein product is CASSLRGEEKLFF.

The CDR3 here is CASSLTTSWGQETQYF. DNA of the CDR3: TGTGCCAGCAGCCTAACGACTAGCTGGGGCCAAGAGACCCAGTACTTC. The rearrangement uses TRBV7-9 and TRBJ2-5; 7 bases align to TRBD2. The V and J ends lost 5 bases and 1 base, in that order; junction bases with no gene match: 10. The CDR3 consists of 16 residues. Germline V lookup: CDR1 SEHNR, CDR2 FQNEAQ (reference sequence). Full variable domain (outside the CDR3, taken from reference TRBV7-9 and TRBJ2-5): DTGVSQNPRHKITKRGQNVTFRCDPISEHNRLYWYRQTLGQGPEFLTYFQNEAQLEKSRLLSDRFSAERPKGSFSTLEIQRTEQGDSAMYLCASSLTTSWGQETQYFGPGTRLLVL.

The chain is built from TRBV28 and TRBJ1-2, with D perhaps matching TRBD1 (6 bases). Looked up from germline, CDR1 is MDHEN and CDR2 is SYDVKM. The CDR3 totals 13 residues. V was clipped by 5 bases and J by 4 bases, with 11 bases between them. CDR3 residues: CASSPGQLYGYTF. The CDR3 bases are TGTGCCAGCAGTCCCGGACAGCTCTATGGCTACACCTTC.

J is TRBJ1-1 and V is TRBV25-1; 7 bases are shared with TRBD1. Germline V gives CDR1 MGHDK, CDR2 SYGVNS. V was pared by 1 base and J by 1 base, with 3 bases of the junction left unmatched. This CDR3 has 15 amino acids. For the CDR3, the DNA is TGTGCCAGCAGTGAATTGAGGGGGCGGAACACTGAAGCTTTCTTT. Its protein is CASSELRGRNTEAFF.

This clone showed up just once. V gene TRBV19 combines with J gene TRBJ1-2, with D possibly being TRBD1 (5 bases). Germline V gene lookup returns CDR1 LNHDA and CDR2 SQIVND (reference sequence). This CDR3 is 15 amino acids long. The germline V and J ends were trimmed by 7 bases and 4 bases, with 19 bases remaining between them. CDR3: CASTWGRIQSYGYTF. As DNA, the CDR3 is TGTGCCAGTACGTGGGGCAGGATCCAATCCTATGGCTACACCTTC. The full variable domain, completed using reference TRBV19 and TRBJ1-2, is DGGITQSPKYLFRKEGQNVTLSCEQNLNHDAMYWYRQDPGQGLRLIYYSQIVNDFQKGDIAEGYSVSREKKESFPLTVTSAQKNPTAFYLCASTWGRIQSYGYTFGSGTRLTVV.

The chain carries TRBV6-1 and TRBJ2-3, with D unresolved. The CDR3 runs 12 residues. Germline lookup yields CDR1 MNHNS and CDR2 SASEGT. Trimming removed 11 bases from V and 3 bases from J, with 12 bases in between. Here the CDR3 reads CACAFGTDTQYF. The DNA for the CDR3 is TGTGCCTGCGCATTCGGGACAGATACGCAGTATTTT.

The chain links TRBV15 to TRBJ2-5; a weak D match, TRBD2 (5 bases). The V end lost 3 bases, the J end lost 6 bases, and 11 bases lay between the germline ends. Per germline, CDR1 LNHNV and CDR2 YYDKDF (reference sequence). This CDR3 contains 13 residues. Here the CDR3 reads CATSSGSGKTQYF. CDR3 in DNA: TGTGCCACCAGCAGTGGGAGCGGTAAGACCCAGTACTTC.

The chain has TRBV2 and TRBJ1-2, with TRBD1 matching over 8 bases. The CDR3 sequence is 11 residues long. Germline CDR1 and CDR2: SNHLY and FYNNEI. V dropped 10 bases and J dropped 8; count of bases not matched to a gene: 6. The CDR3 protein is CAIQGARGYTF. DNA of the CDR3: TGTGCCATTCAGGGGGCGAGGGGCTACACCTTC.

CDR3 in DNA: TGCGCCAGCAGCTTGGATTCTGGACTCCTAACCTACGAGCAGTACTTC. Its translation is CASSLDSGLLTYEQYF. The V call is TRBV5-1, the J call TRBJ2-7; D is possibly TRBD2 (5 bases). The CDR3 runs 16 residues. Germline V gene data show CDR1 as SGHRS and CDR2 as YFSETQ. The V gene lost 0 bases and the J gene lost 2 bases, with 15 bases spanning the gap.

This clone is a singleton in its sample. The chain is built from TRBV29-1 and TRBJ1-1, with TRBD1 identical over 7 bases. CDR3 length equals 13 residues. The V and J ends lost 3 bases and 4 bases, in that order; junction bases with no gene match: 5. Germline CDR1 is SQVTM and CDR2 is ANQGSEA. In DNA, the CDR3 is TGCAGCGTTGAGACAGGGATTGGCACTGAAGCTTTCTTT. It specifies CSVETGIGTEAFF.

The rearrangement uses TRBV7-8 and TRBJ1-2, with a tentative D call TRBD1 (5 bases). V lost 5 bases and J 4 bases, leaving 17 bases between the germline ends. The CDR3 sequence is 15 residues long. CDR1 SGHVS and CDR2 FQNEAQ come from the germline V gene. The CDR3 DNA reads TGTGCCAGCAGCCCTCGCTGGGGGGGAACCTATGGCTACACCTTC. Its protein product is CASSPRWGGTYGYTF.

The V and J genes are TRBV6-5 and TRBJ2-7; 8 bases align to TRBD1. CDR3 size: 14 residues. The germline CDR1 and CDR2 sequences are MNHEY and SVGAGI. The V gene end was trimmed by 4 bases and the J gene end by 2 bases; junction bases not matched to a gene: 4. The CDR3 coding sequence is TGTGCCAGCAGTTGGACAGGGCGGGCCTACGAGCAGTACTTC. Its translation: CASSWTGRAYEQYF.

This sequence joins TRBV14 and TRBJ1-1; no reliable D call. CDR1 and CDR2 from the germline V gene are SGHDN and FVKESK. V was cut by 3 bases and J by 6 bases, with 5 bases left in between. The CDR3 consists of 11 residues. This chain's CDR3 is CASSHGAEAFF. The CDR3 DNA reads as TGTGCCAGCAGCCACGGGGCTGAAGCTTTCTTT.

The gene calls are TRBV10-3 and TRBJ2-5; TRBD2 matches at 15 bases. Per germline, CDR1 ENHRY and CDR2 SYGVKD. Unmatched junction bases numbered 8, after V lost 0 bases and J lost 3 bases. This CDR3 has 19 amino acids. In nucleotides, the CDR3 is TGTGCCATCAGTGAGTCCGGGGCGGGACTAGCGGGAGGTGAAGAGACCCAGTACTTC. It codes for CAISESGAGLAGGEETQYF.

CDR3 DNA sequence: TGCGCCAGCAGCTTAAATCCGGGTGGCTCCTACGAGCAGTACTTC. This encodes CASSLNPGGSYEQYF. V is TRBV5-1 and J is TRBJ2-7; unclear D gene. Per the germline V gene, CDR1 is SGHRS and CDR2 is YFSETQ. The CDR3 has 15 amino acids. Deletions cut 2 bases from V and 0 bases from J, with 12 bases between.

V and J are TRBV4-1 and TRBJ2-5; weak D call: TRBD1 (6 bases). CDR1 and CDR2 (germline): MGHRA, YSYEKL. The CDR3 covers 14 residues. V lost 0 bases, J lost 10 bases, and 15 bases lay in between. DNA for the CDR3: TGCGCCAGCAGCCAAGATTTCGGACAGACAATCCAGTACTTC. Amino acids: CASSQDFGQTIQYF.